Described below is a single TCR beta chain sequence and its context. The antigen remains undetermined. Sequencing used immunoSEQ multiplex PCR; TCRdb keeps in-frame clones, though not all of them. The sample records tens of thousands of clones, approximately 77% being singletons. The sample comes from a study of radiotherapy plus CTLA-4 blockade in lung cancer. Study-wide background: Objective responses occurred in about a sixth of patients; around 28% had disease control.

Study-wide results and caveats: The authors reported that early blood T cell clone dynamics, with interferon-beta, best predicted response. Peripheral blood showed expansion of tumor-derived TCR clones after radiotherapy and ipilimumab.

The CDR3 extends over 16 amino acids. In germline, CDR1 is MDHEN, CDR2 SYDVKM. Trimming at V came to 6 bases and at J to 4 bases, leaving 7 bases not matched to a gene. The chain uses TRBV28 and TRBJ2-1; TRBD2 agrees at 12 bases. The source was peripheral blood, collected from a patient treated with radiotherapy plus ipilimumab. The sequence was obtained from a human donor with non-small cell lung cancer whose response to radiotherapy plus ipilimumab could not be evaluated. For the CDR3, the DNA is TGTGCCAGCAGGCCGTACGGGACTAGCGGGTACAATGAGCAGTTCTTC. Protein sequence: CASRPYGTSGYNEQFF. The complete variable domain, with remaining parts taken from reference TRBV28 and TRBJ2-1, reads DVKVTQSSRYLVKRTGEKVFLECVQDMDHENMFWYRQDPGLGLRLIYFSYDVKMKEKGDIPEGYSVSREKKERFSLILESASTNQTSMYLCASRPYGTSGYNEQFFGPGTRLTVL.